The present TCR beta chain was sequenced within a study of identical twins. Via MiXCR, TCRdb re-called the 5' RACE reads, giving one row per CDR3 protein. Of hundreds of thousands of distinct CDR3 sequences listed, more than 6.5% are singletons. All donors comprised healthy Caucasians. This clonotype was counted ten times or more. The CDR3 runs to 13 residues. Trimming took off 6 bases at V and 3 bases at J, with 12 bases between the two ends. The sample was also linked to a second study, of yellow fever vaccine responses in identical twins.

The source material was memory (CD45RO+) T cells sorted from blood. The J gene is TRBJ2-7, the V gene TRBV12-3 or TRBV12-4, with D possibly TRBD2 on 6 matching bases. The clonotype was recovered from a young woman in good health. This CDR3 is CASSFRAGYEQYF. DNA of the CDR3: TGTGCCAGCAGCTTTCGAGCGGGCTACGAGCAGTACTTC.